What follows are 21 T cell receptor beta chains derived from one specimen sequenced in a study of cytomegalovirus exposure and HLA in healthy donors. 13 Jbeta primers and 60 Vbeta primers were used for the PCR. Repertoires were generated with immunoSEQ multiplex PCR, while TCRdb's copy carries only in-frame clones and drops some. Of about 130,000 clones detected, around 76% appear once; the ten largest clones hold around 1.9%. Material for sequencing was PBMCs. The source is a woman aged 50 to 60 in good health and CMV-seronegative.

The chain recombines TRBV14 with TRBJ2-2; maybe TRBD2 (5 bases). Germline CDR1 SGHDN, CDR2 FVKESK. V was trimmed by 1 base and J by 7 bases, leaving 7 bases between them. This CDR3 has 13 amino acids. This CDR3 reads CASSQVRGGELFF. The CDR3 nucleotides are TGTGCCAGCAGCCAAGTTCGGGGCGGGGAGCTGTTTTTT.

This clone has a single count. V usage is TRBV2 and J usage is TRBJ2-7, with a weak D call TRBD2 (6 bases). Germline assignment: CDR1 SNHLY and CDR2 FYNNEI. Trimming pared 4 bases from V and 6 bases from J, leaving 16 bases between. The CDR3 is 14 residues long. CDR3 in amino acids: CASSATLASGEQYV. Here the CDR3 DNA reads TGTGCCAGCAGTGCCACACTAGCTTCGGGCGAGCAGTACGTC.

The V call is TRBV9, the J call TRBJ2-1, with TRBD2 matching over 14 bases. Looked up from germline, CDR1 is SGDLS and CDR2 is YYNGEE. The CDR3 loop spans 17 amino acids. V was pared by 3 bases and J by 2 bases, with 4 bases of the junction left unmatched. The CDR3 loop is CASSGLAGGLTYNEQFF. CDR3 DNA sequence: TGTGCCAGCAGCGGACTAGCGGGAGGGCTGACCTACAATGAGCAGTTCTTC.

This chain connects TRBV7-2 to TRBJ2-7; 8 bases are a match to TRBD1. This CDR3 contains 14 residues. With V trimmed by 5 bases and J by 4 bases, 7 bases remained unmatched. From germline, CDR1 is SGHTA and CDR2 FQGNSA. CDR3 loop: CASSDDRGSYEQYF. The DNA for the CDR3 is TGTGCCAGCAGCGACGACAGGGGTTCGTACGAGCAGTACTTC.

The chain is built from TRBV18 and TRBJ2-1; no clear D gene. The CDR3 contains 11 residues. Trimming cost V 6 bases and J 5 bases, with 5 bases left between them. Germline assignment: CDR1 KGHSH and CDR2 LQKENI. The DNA for the CDR3 is TGTGCCAGCTCGACAAACAATGAGCAGTTCTTC. Amino acid sequence: CASSTNNEQFF.

The chain joins TRBV5-4 to TRBJ2-1; 8 positions agree with TRBD2. Germline loops: CDR1 SGHNT, CDR2 YYREEE (reference sequence). This CDR3 has 15 amino acids. Unmatched junction bases numbered 9, after V lost 4 bases and J lost 6 bases. CDR3 sequence: CASSPGGGRGNEQFF. As DNA, the CDR3 is TGTGCCAGCAGCCCCGGGGGGGGGAGGGGCAATGAGCAGTTCTTC. Complete variable domain (other parts from reference TRBV5-4 and TRBJ2-1): ETGVTQSPTHLIKTRGQQVTLRCSSQSGHNTVSWYQQALGQGPQFIFQYYREEENGRGNFPPRFSGLQFPNYSSELNVNALELDDSALYLCASSPGGGRGNEQFFGPGTRLTVL.

J is TRBJ2-7 and V is TRBV30, with 13 bases aligning to TRBD2. The CDR3 covers 15 residues. Per the germline V gene, CDR1 is GTSNPN and CDR2 is SVGIG (reference sequence). J lost 2 bases, V lost 2 bases, and 3 bases had no gene match. The CDR3 bases are TGTGCCTGGAGTCCCACTAGCGGGAGGGCCTACGAGCAGTACTTC. Translation gives CAWSPTSGRAYEQYF.

In this sample, this clone turned up once. The V gene is TRBV5-1, the J gene TRBJ2-3; TRBD2 aligns across 10 bases. V lost 0 bases, J lost 4 bases, and 5 bases stayed unmatched. The germline CDR1 and CDR2 sequences are SGHRS and YFSETQ. The CDR3 sequence is 16 residues long. The CDR3 region has the DNA TGCGCCAGCAGCTTGGAGGCTAGCGGGAGCCCAGATACGCAGTATTTT. Protein sequence: CASSLEASGSPDTQYF. Combining the CDR3 with reference TRBV5-1 and TRBJ2-3 gives the whole variable domain KAGVTQTPRYLIKTRGQQVTLSCSPISGHRSVSWYQQTPGQGLQFLFEYFSETQRNKGNFPGRFSGRQFSNSRSEMNVSTLELGDSALYLCASSLEASGSPDTQYFGPGTRLTVL.

The rearrangement uses TRBV6-1 and TRBJ1-2; D unclear. Germline V gene lookup returns CDR1 MNHNS and CDR2 SASEGT. Trimming cost V 9 bases and J 7 bases, with 12 bases left between them. The CDR3 contains 11 residues. CDR3 loop: CASPGSRGYTF. CDR3 DNA: TGTGCCAGTCCCGGGAGCCGTGGCTACACCTTC.

V is TRBV11-2 and J is TRBJ2-7; 9 bases map to TRBD1. With 1 base clipped from V and 11 bases from J, the junction kept 0 bases outside the gene matches. The CDR3 runs to 11 residues. Germline-derived CDR1 and CDR2 are SGHAT and FQNNGV. The CDR3 here is CASSLGTGEYF. The CDR3 DNA reads as TGTGCCAGCAGCTTAGGGACAGGGGAGTACTTC.

The chain combines TRBV27 with TRBJ1-1, with 8 nucleotides matching TRBD1. Unmatched junction bases numbered 9, after V lost 5 bases and J lost 7 bases. This CDR3 is built from 14 residues. Looked up from germline, CDR1 is MNHEY and CDR2 is SMNVEV (reference sequence). DNA of the CDR3: TGTGCCAGCAGTCATGGACAGGGAATACTTGAAGCTTTCTTT. Amino acid sequence: CASSHGQGILEAFF.

This clone has only one observation. This sequence joins TRBV6-5 and TRBJ1-5, with D tentatively TRBD1 (5 bases). Trimming left V 6 bases short and J 6 bases short, with 12 bases between. Germline V lookup: CDR1 MNHEY, CDR2 SVGAGI. The CDR3 is 13 amino acids. Here the CDR3 reads CASSAGLSQPQHF. CDR3 coding DNA: TGTGCCAGCAGCGCAGGGCTCAGTCAGCCCCAGCATTTT.

This chain links TRBV4-2 with TRBJ1-5; D gene unclear. V was shortened by 3 bases and J by 7 bases, with 10 bases between the two germline ends. CDR3 size: 13 residues. CDR1 is LGHNA and CDR2 is YNFKEQ in the germline V gene. The CDR3 nucleotides are TGTGCCAGCAGCCAGATTGAGGGACAGCCCCAGCATTTT. Translation: CASSQIEGQPQHF.

The genes are TRBV10-3 and TRBJ2-7; perhaps TRBD1 as D (6 bases). Per germline, CDR1 ENHRY and CDR2 SYGVKD. V gave up 8 bases and J gave up 5 bases, with 22 bases separating them. The CDR3 has 15 amino acids. The CDR3 region is CAILAAGDKNHEQYF. CDR3 sequence (DNA): TGTGCCATCTTGGCCGCCGGGGACAAGAACCACGAGCAGTACTTC.

The chain uses TRBV18 and TRBJ2-2; 9 bases line up with TRBD2. Germline V gene sequence: CDR1 KGHSH, CDR2 LQKENI. V lost 4 bases, J lost 4 bases, and 1 base stayed unmatched. The CDR3 has 14 residues. The CDR3 nucleotides read TGTGCCAGCTCACAGACTAGCGGCACCGGGGAGCTGTTTTTT. This codes for CASSQTSGTGELFF. The whole variable domain, remainder taken from reference TRBV18 and TRBJ2-2, is NAGVMQNPRHLVRRRGQEARLRCSPMKGHSHVYWYRQLPEEGLKFMVYLQKENIIDESGMPKERFSAEFPKEGPSILRIQQVVRGDSAAYFCASSQTSGTGELFFGEGSRLTVL.

Here the CDR3 DNA reads TGTGCCAGCAGCTTGGGACCAGGACAGGGGTACGAGCAGTACGTC. Its protein is CASSLGPGQGYEQYV. The rearrangement joins TRBV5-4 to TRBJ2-7; TRBD1 aligns across 9 bases. Germline CDR1 is SGHNT and CDR2 is YYREEE (reference sequence). V shed 0 bases and J 4 bases; nucleotides not matched to a gene: 5. This CDR3 region has 15 residues.

This chain uses TRBV27 with TRBJ2-1; possibly TRBD2 for D (6 bases). Trimming removed 1 base from V and 8 bases from J, with 9 bases in between. CDR1 and CDR2 from the germline V gene are MNHEY and SMNVEV (reference sequence). The CDR3 has 13 amino acids. The CDR3 reads CASSLWGEDEQFF. The CDR3 DNA reads TGTGCCAGCAGTTTATGGGGGGAGGATGAGCAGTTCTTC.

The chain recombines TRBV5-8 with TRBJ1-1, with D possibly matching TRBD1 (5 bases). The CDR3 contains 15 residues. V shed 4 bases and J shed 0 bases, with 13 bases lying between them. From germline, CDR1 is SGHTS and CDR2 YDEGEE. CDR3 amino acids: CASSGKGPMNTEAFF. The CDR3 coding sequence is TGTGCCAGCAGCGGAAAGGGGCCCATGAACACTGAAGCTTTCTTT.

The genes are TRBV28 and TRBJ2-1, with a tentative D call TRBD1 (5 bases). The CDR3 length is 16 residues. In germline, CDR1 is MDHEN, CDR2 SYDVKM. Trimming took 6 bases from V and 8 from J, leaving 23 bases between them. CDR3 loop: CASSRTSFTGRDEQFF. The CDR3 nucleotides read TGTGCCAGCAGCCGAACCAGTTTTACCGGCAGGGATGAGCAGTTCTTC.

The V call is TRBV4-2, the J call TRBJ2-3; D call uncertain. V shed 1 base and J shed 3 bases, with 8 bases lying between them. The CDR3 spans 14 residues. Germline V gives CDR1 LGHNA, CDR2 YNFKEQ. The CDR3 sequence: CASSQVPVTDTQYF. CDR3 in DNA: TGTGCCAGCAGCCAAGTCCCGGTTACAGATACGCAGTATTTT.

V and J are TRBV27 and TRBJ1-1, with TRBD1 matching 10 bases. V lost 3 bases to trimming and J lost 3 bases; unmatched junction nucleotides: 4. Germline CDR1 is MNHEY and CDR2 is SMNVEV (reference sequence). CDR3 length: 15 amino acids. CDR3 sequence (DNA): TGTGCCAGCAGTTTGACAGGGGGCGGGTACACTGAAGCTTTCTTT. Translated, it gives CASSLTGGGYTEAFF.